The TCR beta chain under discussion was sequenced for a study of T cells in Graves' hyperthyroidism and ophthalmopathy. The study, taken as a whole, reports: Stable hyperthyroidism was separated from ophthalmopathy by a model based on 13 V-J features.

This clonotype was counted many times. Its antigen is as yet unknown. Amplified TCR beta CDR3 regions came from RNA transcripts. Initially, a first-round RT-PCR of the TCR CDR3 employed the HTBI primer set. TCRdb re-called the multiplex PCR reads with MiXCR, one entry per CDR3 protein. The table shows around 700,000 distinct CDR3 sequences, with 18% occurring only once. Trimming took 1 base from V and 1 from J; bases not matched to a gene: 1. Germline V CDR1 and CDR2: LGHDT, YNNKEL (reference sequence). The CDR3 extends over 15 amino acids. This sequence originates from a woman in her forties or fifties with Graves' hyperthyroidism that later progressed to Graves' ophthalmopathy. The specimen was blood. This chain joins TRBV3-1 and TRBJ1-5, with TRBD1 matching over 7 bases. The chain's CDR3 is CASSQGGQSNQPQHF. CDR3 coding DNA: TGTGCCAGCAGCCAAGGGGGACAGAGCAATCAGCCCCAGCATTTT. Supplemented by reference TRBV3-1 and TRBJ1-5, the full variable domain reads DTAVSQTPKYLVTQMGNDKSIKCEQNLGHDTMYWYKQDSKKFLKIMFSYNNKELIINETVPNRFSPKSPDKAHLNLHINSLELGDSAVYFCASSQGGQSNQPQHFGDGTRLSIL.